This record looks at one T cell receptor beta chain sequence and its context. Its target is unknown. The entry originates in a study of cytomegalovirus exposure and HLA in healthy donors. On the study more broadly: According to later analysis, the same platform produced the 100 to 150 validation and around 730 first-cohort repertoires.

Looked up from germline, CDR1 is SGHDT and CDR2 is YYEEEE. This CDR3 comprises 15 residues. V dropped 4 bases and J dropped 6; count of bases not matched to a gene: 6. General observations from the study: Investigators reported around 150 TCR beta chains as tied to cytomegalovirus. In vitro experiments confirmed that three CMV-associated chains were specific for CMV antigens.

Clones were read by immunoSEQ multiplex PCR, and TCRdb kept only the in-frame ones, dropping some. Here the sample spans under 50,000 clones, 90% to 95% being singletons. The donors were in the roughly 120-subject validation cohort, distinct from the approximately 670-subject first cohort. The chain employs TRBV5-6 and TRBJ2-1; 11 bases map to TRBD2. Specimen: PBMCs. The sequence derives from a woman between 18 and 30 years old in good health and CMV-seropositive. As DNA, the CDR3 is TGTGCCAGCAGCCAACACGGACTAGCGGGCAATGAGCAGTTCTTC. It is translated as CASSQHGLAGNEQFF.